This TCR beta chain was sequenced in a study of blood T cell repertoires in COVID-19. Study-wide background: COVID-19 samples, acute and convalescent, were from the United States, Italy and Spain.

Generated by immunoSEQ multiplex PCR, the TCRdb table keeps only in-frame clones and is missing some. Among about 370,000 clones, more than 70% were seen once, and the ten largest hold 3%. The germline V gene encodes CDR1 LGHNA and CDR2 YSLEER. V was clipped by 0 bases and J by 0 bases; unmatched bases: 8. CDR3 length: 17 residues. V is TRBV4-3 and J is TRBJ2-7; TRBD2 matches at 7 bases. Sequenced: peripheral blood. The origin of this receptor is a woman aged 30 to 39 with COVID-19, enrolled during active disease. The CDR3 DNA reads as TGCGCCAGCAGCCAAGATCGGGCTAGCGGAAGCTCCTACGAGCAGTACTTC. It is translated as CASSQDRASGSSYEQYF.